What follows is one T cell receptor (beta chain) and its context. The sample originates from a study of blood T cell repertoires in COVID-19. V was clipped by 5 bases and J by 0 bases, with 8 bases between them. CDR1 WNHNN and CDR2 SYGVQD come from the germline V gene (reference sequence). This CDR3 has 14 amino acids. Produced via immunoSEQ multiplex PCR; TCRdb's table is partial and in-frame only. There are hundreds of thousands of clones in the sample; under 90% occur only once, and 3.5% to 5% lies in the top ten. This receptor was taken from a man aged 25-45 years with acute COVID-19. Sequenced: PBMCs or T cells enriched from blood (not recorded which). The chain links TRBV10-1 to TRBJ1-5; D unresolved. CDR3 nucleotides: TGCGCCAGCAGTCCAGGTAATAGCAATCAGCCCCAGCATTTT. Translated, it gives CASSPGNSNQPQHF.